The present T cell receptor (beta chain) was sequenced within a study of preoperative IRX-2 immunotherapy in early breast cancer. The data were produced by immunoSEQ multiplex PCR, yet TCRdb's version contains in-frame clones alone and is incomplete. Of about 89,000 clones in the sample, 75% to 90% are singletons; the top ten hold about 1.9%. Stated treatment: preoperative locoregional IRX-2 cytokine immunotherapy. Samples came from a phase Ib trial of preoperative locoregional IRX-2 cytokine immunotherapy. The clonotype comes from a human donor with breast cancer. The sample was tumor tissue, taken after IRX-2 immunotherapy.

In nucleotides, the CDR3 is TGTGCCAGCATGTTCTCAGGGGAGACTAATGAAAAACTGTTTTTT. Its translation is CASMFSGETNEKLFF. The chain recombines TRBV6-9 with TRBJ1-4; D perhaps matches TRBD1 (6 bases). The CDR3 has 15 residues. Germline CDR1 is MNHGY and CDR2 is SVAAGI. Trimming pared 7 bases from V and 2 bases from J, leaving 14 bases between.